The text below deals with one T cell receptor (beta chain). Its antigen is undetermined. The sample belongs to a study of metastatic and nonmetastatic thyroid tumors. The wider study: Blood and tumor or nodule tissue repertoires from malignant and benign thyroid patients were compared. Study findings and constraints: It was reportedly found that TCR beta diversity was significantly higher in malignant thyroid tumors than in benign nodules, a difference seen in both blood and tumor samples.

TCRdb re-analyzed the PCR reads using MiXCR. The sample contains more than 25,000 clones, roughly 25% of which appear only once. Every patient was untreated before thyroid surgery. With 0 bases removed from V and 5 bases from J, the gap between germline ends came to 13 bases. Germline lookup yields CDR1 LGHNA and CDR2 YNFKEQ. CDR3 length: 15 amino acids. Sequencing was carried out using blood. The chain couples TRBV4-2 to TRBJ1-2; D is possibly TRBD1 (5 bases). The receptor comes from a female donor with papillary thyroid cancer or a benign thyroid nodule (not recorded which). Some clones in this sample may be carry-over from other donors' samples. The CDR3 DNA is TGTGCCAGCAGCCAAGAGTCCACAGGAGATTATGGCTACACCTTC. As protein: CASSQESTGDYGYTF.